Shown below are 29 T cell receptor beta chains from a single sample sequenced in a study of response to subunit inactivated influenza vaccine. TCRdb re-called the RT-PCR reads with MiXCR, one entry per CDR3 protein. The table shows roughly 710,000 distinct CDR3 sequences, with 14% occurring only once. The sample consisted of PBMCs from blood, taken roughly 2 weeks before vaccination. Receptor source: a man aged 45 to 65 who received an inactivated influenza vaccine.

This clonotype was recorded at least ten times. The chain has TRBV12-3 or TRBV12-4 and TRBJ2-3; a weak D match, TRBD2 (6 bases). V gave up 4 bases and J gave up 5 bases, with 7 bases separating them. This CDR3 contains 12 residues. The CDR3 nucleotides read TGTGCCAGCAGTTGGAGGGGAGATACGCAGTATTTT. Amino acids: CASSWRGDTQYF.

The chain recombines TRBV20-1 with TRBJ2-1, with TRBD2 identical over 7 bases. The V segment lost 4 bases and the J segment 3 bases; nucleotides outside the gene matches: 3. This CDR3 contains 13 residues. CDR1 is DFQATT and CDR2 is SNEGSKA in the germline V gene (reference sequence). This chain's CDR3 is CSANGLVYNEQFF. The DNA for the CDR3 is TGCAGTGCTAACGGACTAGTCTACAATGAGCAGTTCTTC.

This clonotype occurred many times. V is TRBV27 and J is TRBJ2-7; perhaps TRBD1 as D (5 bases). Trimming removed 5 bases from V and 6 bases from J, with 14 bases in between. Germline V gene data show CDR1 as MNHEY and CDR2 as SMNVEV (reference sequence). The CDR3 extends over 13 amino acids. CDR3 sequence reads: CASSLTRVTEQYF. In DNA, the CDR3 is TGTGCCAGCAGTCTAACCAGGGTTACCGAGCAGTACTTC.

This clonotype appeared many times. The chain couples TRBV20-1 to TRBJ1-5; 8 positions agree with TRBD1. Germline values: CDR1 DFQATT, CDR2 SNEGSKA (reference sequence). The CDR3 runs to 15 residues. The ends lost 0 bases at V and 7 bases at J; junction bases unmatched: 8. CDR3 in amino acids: CSARDGSGTGQPQHF. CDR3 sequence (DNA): TGCAGTGCTAGAGATGGCTCAGGGACAGGACAGCCCCAGCATTTT.

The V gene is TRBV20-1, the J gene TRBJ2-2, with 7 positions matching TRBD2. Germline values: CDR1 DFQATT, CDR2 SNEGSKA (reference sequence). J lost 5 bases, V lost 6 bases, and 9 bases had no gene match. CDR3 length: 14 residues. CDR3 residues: CSASDSGGTGELFF. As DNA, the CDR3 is TGCAGTGCCTCGGACTCCGGGGGGACCGGGGAGCTGTTTTTT.

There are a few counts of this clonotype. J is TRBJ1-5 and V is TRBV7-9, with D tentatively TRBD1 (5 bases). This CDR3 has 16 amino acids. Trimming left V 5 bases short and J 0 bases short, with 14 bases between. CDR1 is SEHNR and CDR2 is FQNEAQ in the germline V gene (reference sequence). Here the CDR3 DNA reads TGTGCCAGCAGCCGAGGACACTCCAATAGCAATCAGCCCCAGCATTTT. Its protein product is CASSRGHSNSNQPQHF.

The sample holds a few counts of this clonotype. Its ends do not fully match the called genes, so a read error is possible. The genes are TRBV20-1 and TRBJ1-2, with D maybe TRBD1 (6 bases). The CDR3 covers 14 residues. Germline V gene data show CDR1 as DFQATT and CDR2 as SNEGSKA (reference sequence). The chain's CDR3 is CSARGSDRLGGYIF. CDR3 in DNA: TGCAGTGCTAGAGGATCCGACAGGTTGGGCGGCTACATCTTC.

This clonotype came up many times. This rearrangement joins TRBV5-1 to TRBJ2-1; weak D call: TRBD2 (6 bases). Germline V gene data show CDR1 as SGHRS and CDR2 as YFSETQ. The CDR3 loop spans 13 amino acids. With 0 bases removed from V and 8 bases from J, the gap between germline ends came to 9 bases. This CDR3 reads CASSLAGVDEQFF. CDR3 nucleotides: TGCGCCAGCAGCTTGGCGGGGGTCGATGAGCAGTTCTTC.

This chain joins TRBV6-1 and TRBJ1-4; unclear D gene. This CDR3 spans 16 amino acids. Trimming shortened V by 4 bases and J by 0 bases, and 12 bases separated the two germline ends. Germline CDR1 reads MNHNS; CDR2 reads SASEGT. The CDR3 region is CASSGTQPATNEKLFF. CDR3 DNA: TGTGCCAGCAGTGGTACGCAGCCTGCAACTAATGAAAAACTGTTTTTT.

CDR3 nucleotide sequence: TGTGCCAGCAGTTCAGACAGGGGGCTGATGAACACTGAAGCTTTCTTT. As protein: CASSSDRGLMNTEAFF. The V and J genes are TRBV2 and TRBJ1-1; 10 nucleotides align to TRBD1. The junction had 6 bases not matched to a gene; V was cut back by 5 bases and J by 0 bases. The CDR3 is 16 residues long. Germline CDR1 reads SNHLY; CDR2 reads FYNNEI.

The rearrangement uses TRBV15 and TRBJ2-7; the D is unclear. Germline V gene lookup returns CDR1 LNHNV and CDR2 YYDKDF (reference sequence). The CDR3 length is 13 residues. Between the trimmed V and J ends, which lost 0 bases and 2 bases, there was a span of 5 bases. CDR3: CATSREGTYEQYF. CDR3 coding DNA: TGTGCCACCAGCAGAGAAGGGACCTACGAGCAGTACTTC.

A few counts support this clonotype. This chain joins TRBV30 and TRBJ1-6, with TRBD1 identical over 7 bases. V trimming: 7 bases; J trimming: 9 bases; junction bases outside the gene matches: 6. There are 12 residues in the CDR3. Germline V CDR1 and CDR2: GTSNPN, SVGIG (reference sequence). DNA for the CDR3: TGTGCCTCCGACAGGGAGACTTCACCCCTCCACTTT. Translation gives CASDRETSPLHF.

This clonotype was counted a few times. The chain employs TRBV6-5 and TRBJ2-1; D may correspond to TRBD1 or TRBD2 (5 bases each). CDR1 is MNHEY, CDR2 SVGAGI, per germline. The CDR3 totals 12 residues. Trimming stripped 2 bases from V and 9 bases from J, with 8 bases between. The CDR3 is CASSYPRGEQFF. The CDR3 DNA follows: TGTGCCAGCAGTTACCCGAGGGGTGAGCAGTTCTTC.

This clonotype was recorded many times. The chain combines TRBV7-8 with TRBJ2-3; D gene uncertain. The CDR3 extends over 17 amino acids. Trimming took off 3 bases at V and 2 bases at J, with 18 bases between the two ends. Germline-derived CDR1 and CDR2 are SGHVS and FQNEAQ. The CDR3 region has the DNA TGTGCCAGCAGCTTCTCTGGCCTCGAAACCCCCACAGATACGCAGTATTTT. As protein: CASSFSGLETPTDTQYF.

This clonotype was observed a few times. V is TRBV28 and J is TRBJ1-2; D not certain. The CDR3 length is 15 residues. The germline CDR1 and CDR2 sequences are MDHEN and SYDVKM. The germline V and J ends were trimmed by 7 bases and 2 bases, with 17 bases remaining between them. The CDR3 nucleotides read TGTGCCAGCATCCCCGAGACTTTTATGAACTATGGCTACACCTTC. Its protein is CASIPETFMNYGYTF.

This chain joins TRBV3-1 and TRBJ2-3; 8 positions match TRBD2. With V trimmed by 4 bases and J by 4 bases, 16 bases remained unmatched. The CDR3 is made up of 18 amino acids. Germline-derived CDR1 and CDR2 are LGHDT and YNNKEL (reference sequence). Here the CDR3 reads CASSRRSSGHLGPDTQYF. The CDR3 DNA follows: TGTGCCAGCAGCCGGAGGTCTAGCGGGCACCTAGGGCCAGATACGCAGTATTTT.

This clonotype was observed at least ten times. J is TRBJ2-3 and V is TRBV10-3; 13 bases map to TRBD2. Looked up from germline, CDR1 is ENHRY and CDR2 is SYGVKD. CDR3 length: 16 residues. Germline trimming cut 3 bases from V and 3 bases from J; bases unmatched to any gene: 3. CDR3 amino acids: CAISEGTSGETDTQYF. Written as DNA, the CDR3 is TGTGCCATCAGTGAAGGGACTAGCGGGGAAACAGATACGCAGTATTTT.

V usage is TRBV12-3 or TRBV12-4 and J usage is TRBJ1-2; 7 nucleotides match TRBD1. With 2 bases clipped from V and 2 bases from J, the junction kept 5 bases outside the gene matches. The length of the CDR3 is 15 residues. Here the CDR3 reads CASSLLGQQNYGYTF. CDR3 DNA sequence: TGTGCCAGCAGTTTATTGGGACAGCAAAACTATGGCTACACCTTC.

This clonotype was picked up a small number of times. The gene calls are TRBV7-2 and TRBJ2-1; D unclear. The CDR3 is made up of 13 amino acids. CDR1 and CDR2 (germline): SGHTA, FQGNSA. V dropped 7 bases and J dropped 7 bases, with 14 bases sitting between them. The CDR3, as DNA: TGTGCCAGCAACAAACGTCACGGAAATGAGCAGTTCTTC. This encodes CASNKRHGNEQFF. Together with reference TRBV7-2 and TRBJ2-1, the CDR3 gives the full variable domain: GAGVSQSPSNKVTEKGKDVELRCDPISGHTALYWYRQSLGQGLEFLIYFQGNSAPDKSGLPSDRFSAERTGGSVSTLTIQRTQQEDSAVYLCASNKRHGNEQFFGPGTRLTVL.

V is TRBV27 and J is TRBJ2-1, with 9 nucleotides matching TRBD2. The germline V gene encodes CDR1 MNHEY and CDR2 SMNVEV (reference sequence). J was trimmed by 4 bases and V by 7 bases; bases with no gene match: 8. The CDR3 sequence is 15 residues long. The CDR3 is CASNKLAGSYNEQFF. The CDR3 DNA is TGTGCCAGCAACAAGCTAGCGGGATCTTACAATGAGCAGTTCTTC.

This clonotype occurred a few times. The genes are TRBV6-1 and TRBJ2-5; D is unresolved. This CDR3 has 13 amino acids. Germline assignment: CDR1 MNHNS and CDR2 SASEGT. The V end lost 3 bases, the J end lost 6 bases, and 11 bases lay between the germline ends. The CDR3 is CASSEFPNKTQYF. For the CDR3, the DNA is TGTGCCAGCAGTGAGTTCCCGAACAAGACCCAGTACTTC.

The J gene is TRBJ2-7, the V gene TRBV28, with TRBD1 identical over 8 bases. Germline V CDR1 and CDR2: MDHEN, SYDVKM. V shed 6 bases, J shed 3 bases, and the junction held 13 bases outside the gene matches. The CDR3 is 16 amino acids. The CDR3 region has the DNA TGTGCCAGCAGCCTAAAACAGGGGGTCGACGTCTACGAGCAGTACTTC. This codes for CASSLKQGVDVYEQYF.

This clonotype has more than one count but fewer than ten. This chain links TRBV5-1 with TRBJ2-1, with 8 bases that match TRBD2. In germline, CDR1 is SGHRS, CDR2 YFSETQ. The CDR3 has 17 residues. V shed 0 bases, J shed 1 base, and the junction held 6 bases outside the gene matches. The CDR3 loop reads CASSLVLGGGSYNEQFF. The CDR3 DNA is TGCGCCAGCAGCTTGGTCCTCGGGGGGGGGTCCTACAATGAGCAGTTCTTC.

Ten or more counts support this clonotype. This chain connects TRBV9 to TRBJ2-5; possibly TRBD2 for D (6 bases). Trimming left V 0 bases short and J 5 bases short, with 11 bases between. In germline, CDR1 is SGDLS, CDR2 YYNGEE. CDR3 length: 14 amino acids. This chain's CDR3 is CASSVGAGRETQYF. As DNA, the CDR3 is TGTGCCAGCAGCGTAGGTGCGGGGAGGGAGACCCAGTACTTC.

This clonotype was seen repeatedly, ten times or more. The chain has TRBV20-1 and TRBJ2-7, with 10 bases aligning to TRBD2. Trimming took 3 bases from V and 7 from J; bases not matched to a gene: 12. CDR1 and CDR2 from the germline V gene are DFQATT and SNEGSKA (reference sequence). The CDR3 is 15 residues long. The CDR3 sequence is CSARMVSAGGPEQYF. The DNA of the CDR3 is TGCAGTGCTAGGATGGTCTCAGCGGGAGGGCCGGAGCAGTACTTC.

The CDR3 nucleotides are TGTGCCAGCAGTTTAGCCGGGACGGCTGCTACCTACGAGCAGTACTTC. Amino acids: CASSLAGTAATYEQYF. V and J are TRBV28 and TRBJ2-7; the D call may be TRBD1 or TRBD2 (5 bases each). Trimming pared 2 bases from V and 2 bases from J, leaving 16 bases between. CDR3 length: 16 amino acids. Germline V gene lookup returns CDR1 MDHEN and CDR2 SYDVKM.

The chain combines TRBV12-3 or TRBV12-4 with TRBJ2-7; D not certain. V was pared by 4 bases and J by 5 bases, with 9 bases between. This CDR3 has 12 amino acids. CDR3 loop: CASSSGAHEQYF. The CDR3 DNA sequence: TGTGCCAGCAGTTCTGGCGCCCACGAGCAGTACTTC.

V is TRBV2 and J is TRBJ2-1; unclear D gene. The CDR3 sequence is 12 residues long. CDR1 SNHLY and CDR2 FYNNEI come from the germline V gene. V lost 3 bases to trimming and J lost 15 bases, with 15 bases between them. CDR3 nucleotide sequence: TGTGCCAGCAGTGATTCCGGTCCTGTGGGGTTCTTC. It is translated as CASSDSGPVGFF.

Here the CDR3 DNA reads TGTGCCAGCAGCCAAGGGGTACTGAGCTCCTACAATGAGCAGTTCTTC. Residues: CASSQGVLSSYNEQFF. The rearrangement uses TRBV12-3 or TRBV12-4 and TRBJ2-1, with TRBD1 as a possible D gene (5 bases). Trimming took 6 bases from V and 0 from J, leaving 15 bases between them. The CDR3 sequence is 16 residues long.